The next 27 T cell receptor beta chains were all read from a single sample in a study of technical replicates of blood from several donors. Sequencing used immunoSEQ multiplex PCR; TCRdb keeps in-frame clones, though not all of them. The sample has tens of thousands of clones, 94% seen once. What was sequenced was T cells isolated from PBMCs. The receptor source for this set is a human donor in good health.

The V call is TRBV5-1, the J call TRBJ1-1, with TRBD1 matching over 8 bases. Trimming removed 7 bases from V and 1 base from J; junction bases left unmatched: 6. There are 14 residues in the CDR3. Germline CDR1 reads SGHRS; CDR2 reads YFSETQ. This CDR3 is CASLEGTGNTEAFF. The CDR3 DNA sequence: TGCGCCAGCTTAGAGGGGACAGGGAACACTGAAGCTTTCTTT.

The rearrangement joins TRBV5-4 to TRBJ2-1; TRBD1 matches at 10 bases. The CDR3 length is 14 residues. The V segment lost 5 bases and the J segment 9 bases; nucleotides outside the gene matches: 8. In germline, CDR1 is SGHNT, CDR2 YYREEE (reference sequence). The CDR3 is CASRSGTGAREQFF. For the CDR3, the DNA is TGTGCCAGCAGGTCCGGGACAGGGGCTCGTGAGCAGTTCTTC.

V and J are TRBV19 and TRBJ2-7; maybe TRBD1 (5 bases). The V end lost 2 bases, the J end lost 2 bases, and 13 bases lay between the germline ends. The CDR3 contains 15 residues. The germline gives CDR1 LNHDA, CDR2 SQIVND (reference sequence). CDR3 nucleotide sequence: TGTGCCAGTAGTATACAGGGATCGACTCCCTACGAGCAGTACTTC. Translating it yields CASSIQGSTPYEQYF.

The chain is built from TRBV5-1 and TRBJ2-3, with a tentative D call TRBD1 (6 bases). Per the germline V gene, CDR1 is SGHRS and CDR2 is YFSETQ. Trimming left V 2 bases short and J 3 bases short, with 19 bases between. There are 17 residues in the CDR3. CDR3 amino acids: CASSFRGTPRLTDTQYF. The CDR3 DNA reads as TGCGCCAGCAGCTTTAGGGGGACCCCGAGGTTAACAGATACGCAGTATTTT.

The chain joins TRBV30 to TRBJ2-2, with D uncertain. The V and J ends lost 4 bases and 1 base respectively, with 4 bases between them. Germline V gives CDR1 GTSNPN, CDR2 SVGIG (reference sequence). The CDR3 is 12 residues long. The CDR3 region has the DNA TGTGCCTGGAACGGGAACACCGGGGAGCTGTTTTTT. Amino acids: CAWNGNTGELFF.

V gene TRBV28 combines with J gene TRBJ1-5; D is unresolved. The germline gives CDR1 MDHEN, CDR2 SYDVKM. Trimming pared 5 bases from V and 0 bases from J, leaving 8 bases between. This CDR3 has 14 residues. The CDR3 coding sequence is TGTGCCAGCAGTCCCCCGGGTAGCAATCAGCCCCAGCATTTT. Translated: CASSPPGSNQPQHF.

This clone was found once. This chain links TRBV27 with TRBJ2-2; D is undetermined. Trimming took off 5 bases at V and 4 bases at J, with 14 bases between the two ends. This CDR3 is built from 15 residues. Germline V gene lookup returns CDR1 MNHEY and CDR2 SMNVEV (reference sequence). CDR3 in amino acids: CASSPTPDTTGELFF. CDR3 in DNA: TGTGCCAGCAGTCCAACCCCTGACACCACCGGGGAGCTGTTTTTT.

The chain is built from TRBV4-1 and TRBJ2-7; no firm D call. Trimming left V 1 base short and J 1 base short, with 8 bases between. CDR1 MGHRA and CDR2 YSYEKL come from the germline V gene. This CDR3 has 14 amino acids. CDR3 bases: TGCGCCAGCAGCCAAGTCAGCGAGTCCTACGAGCAGTACTTC. Translating it yields CASSQVSESYEQYF.

The chain links TRBV4-2 to TRBJ2-1, with 8 bases identical to TRBD2. Germline trimming cut 0 bases from V and 2 bases from J; bases unmatched to any gene: 3. Germline V gives CDR1 LGHNA, CDR2 YNFKEQ. The CDR3 has 16 amino acids. The CDR3 DNA sequence: TGTGCCAGCAGCCAAGAGGGTAGCGGGACCTACAATGAGCAGTTCTTC. Protein sequence: CASSQEGSGTYNEQFF.

This clone was recorded only once. V usage is TRBV7-9 and J usage is TRBJ2-1; 10 bases fit TRBD2. The CDR3 sequence is 17 residues long. V lost 3 bases to trimming and J lost 7 bases; unmatched junction nucleotides: 12. Germline loops: CDR1 SEHNR, CDR2 FQNEAQ (reference sequence). The CDR3 DNA is TGTGCCAGCAGCTTGAGATATGGTAGCGGGAGGAGGAATGAGCAGTTCTTC. This translates into CASSLRYGSGRRNEQFF.

This chain connects TRBV2 to TRBJ2-7; TRBD2 aligns across 9 bases. Looked up from germline, CDR1 is SNHLY and CDR2 is FYNNEI. The J segment lost 1 base and the V segment lost 5 bases, leaving 6 bases of the junction unmatched. The length of the CDR3 is 15 residues. The CDR3 loop reads CASSPIAGESYEQYF. Written as DNA, the CDR3 is TGTGCCAGCAGTCCTATAGCGGGGGAGTCCTACGAGCAGTACTTC.

This clone was found once. CDR3 coding DNA: TGTGCCAGTAGTACCCCCCTCGGACAGGGTAAAGCTTTCTTT. Translated: CASSTPLGQGKAFF. The chain joins TRBV19 to TRBJ1-1, with 8 bases that match TRBD1. V was clipped by 4 bases and J by 9 bases; unmatched bases: 10. This CDR3 has 14 residues. The germline V gene encodes CDR1 LNHDA and CDR2 SQIVND (reference sequence).

Here the CDR3 reads CATSRDVSRGGELFF. The CDR3 region has the DNA TGTGCCACCAGCAGAGATGTCTCCCGGGGGGGGGAGCTGTTTTTT. The chain employs TRBV15 and TRBJ2-2; tentative D call: TRBD2 (6 bases). The CDR3 sequence is 15 residues long. Germline V gene lookup returns CDR1 LNHNV and CDR2 YYDKDF (reference sequence). Trimming took off 0 bases at V and 8 bases at J, with 13 bases between the two ends.

This chain uses TRBV5-1 with TRBJ2-2; 9 bases agree with TRBD2. CDR1 SGHRS and CDR2 YFSETQ come from the germline V gene. V dropped 2 bases and J dropped 8; count of bases not matched to a gene: 7. This CDR3 has 15 amino acids. The chain's CDR3 is CASSFLAGVTGELFF. The CDR3 nucleotides read TGCGCCAGCAGCTTCTTAGCGGGAGTTACGGGGGAGCTGTTTTTT.

The CDR3 DNA is TGTGCCAGCAGCTTACAAGGCGGCTACGAGCAGTACTTC. Its translation is CASSLQGGYEQYF. J is TRBJ2-7 and V is TRBV7-2; D not certain. Trimming stripped 2 bases from V and 3 bases from J, with 8 bases between. The germline gives CDR1 SGHTA, CDR2 FQGNSA. The length of the CDR3 is 13 residues.

This chain links TRBV29-1 with TRBJ2-6, with D uncertain. Germline V lookup: CDR1 SQVTM, CDR2 ANQGSEA. V was trimmed by 2 bases and J by 0 bases, leaving 11 bases between them. This CDR3 is 16 amino acids long. CDR3 in amino acids: CSVEFGQISGANVLTF. The CDR3 nucleotides are TGCAGCGTTGAATTTGGGCAGATCTCTGGGGCCAACGTCCTGACTTTC.

CDR3 region: CASSLGVRRYQETQYF. The CDR3 DNA reads as TGTGCCAGCAGCTTAGGGGTGCGCAGGTACCAAGAGACCCAGTACTTC. The chain uses TRBV7-9 and TRBJ2-5; D unclear. This CDR3 contains 16 residues. Trimming shortened V by 1 base and J by 0 bases, and 12 bases separated the two germline ends. Germline V CDR1 and CDR2: SEHNR, FQNEAQ (reference sequence). The entire variable domain, with the rest obtained from reference TRBV7-9 and TRBJ2-5, is as follows: DTGVSQNPRHKITKRGQNVTFRCDPISEHNRLYWYRQTLGQGPEFLTYFQNEAQLEKSRLLSDRFSAERPKGSFSTLEIQRTEQGDSAMYLCASSLGVRRYQETQYFGPGTRLLVL.

The gene calls are TRBV29-1 and TRBJ1-5, with 7 bases aligning to TRBD1. This CDR3 is 14 amino acids long. The V and J ends lost 7 bases and 4 bases, in that order; junction bases with no gene match: 10. Germline lookup yields CDR1 SQVTM and CDR2 ANQGSEA. Here the CDR3 reads CSAAGDSENQPQHF. The CDR3 DNA reads TGCAGCGCCGCAGGGGACAGCGAAAATCAGCCCCAGCATTTT.

J is TRBJ2-1 and V is TRBV15, with 14 positions matching TRBD2. This CDR3 region has 18 residues. Germline CDR1 LNHNV, CDR2 YYDKDF (reference sequence). V lost 4 bases to trimming and J lost 10 bases; unmatched junction nucleotides: 15. The CDR3 protein is CATSMGLAGERPNKEQFF. The CDR3 coding sequence is TGTGCCACCAGCATGGGACTAGCGGGAGAGAGGCCCAATAAGGAGCAGTTCTTC.

This sequence joins TRBV28 and TRBJ2-7, with 9 bases lining up with TRBD2. The CDR3 totals 15 residues. Germline trimming cut 6 bases from V and 5 bases from J; bases unmatched to any gene: 11. Germline assignment: CDR1 MDHEN and CDR2 SYDVKM. The CDR3 sequence: CASRSPGGGANEQYF. DNA for the CDR3: TGTGCCAGCAGATCTCCTGGCGGGGGGGCGAACGAGCAGTACTTC.

The chain couples TRBV2 to TRBJ2-1, with D possibly matching TRBD2 (6 bases). Trimming removed 5 bases at V and 7 bases at J, with 18 bases between. The CDR3 sequence is 15 residues long. Germline V lookup: CDR1 SNHLY, CDR2 FYNNEI. CDR3: CASSRTGAIGNEQFF. The CDR3 nucleotides are TGTGCCAGCAGTCGTACGGGAGCCATAGGTAATGAGCAGTTCTTC.

CDR3 coding DNA: TGTGCCAGCAGCTCCGCCTCCTCGGGAGAGACCCAGTACTTC. It codes for CASSSASSGETQYF. The chain uses TRBV4-2 and TRBJ2-5, with D hard to call. Between the trimmed V and J ends, which lost 5 bases and 4 bases, there was a span of 14 bases. Germline V gene lookup returns CDR1 LGHNA and CDR2 YNFKEQ. CDR3 length: 14 residues.

This chain connects TRBV28 to TRBJ1-1; D gene unclear. The CDR3 spans 13 residues. Between the trimmed V and J ends, which lost 5 bases and 2 bases, there was a span of 9 bases. The germline V gene encodes CDR1 MDHEN and CDR2 SYDVKM. The CDR3 here is CASSLTDNTEAFF. The CDR3 bases are TGTGCCAGCAGTCTTACAGATAACACTGAAGCTTTCTTT.

This clone was seen a single time. The chain carries TRBV7-9 and TRBJ2-1; D perhaps matches TRBD2 (6 bases). From germline, CDR1 is SEHNR and CDR2 FQNEAQ (reference sequence). Trimming took off 5 bases at V and 8 bases at J, with 10 bases between the two ends. This CDR3 has 12 amino acids. CDR3 sequence reads: CASSRGTYEQFF. DNA of the CDR3: TGTGCCAGCAGCCGCGGGACCTATGAGCAGTTCTTC.

The CDR3: CASSLSRARPGDFYGYTF. In DNA, the CDR3 is TGTGCCAGCAGCTTAAGTCGGGCGAGGCCAGGGGATTTCTATGGCTACACCTTC. This chain joins TRBV7-9 and TRBJ1-2, with a weak D call TRBD1 (6 bases). V was trimmed by 2 bases and J by 4 bases, leaving 23 bases between them. CDR3 size: 18 residues. Germline CDR1 and CDR2: SEHNR and FQNEAQ (reference sequence).

The chain has TRBV6-5 and TRBJ2-2, with unresolved D. CDR1 and CDR2 (germline): MNHEY, SVGAGI. CDR3 length: 13 amino acids. Trimming took off 6 bases at V and 6 bases at J, with 11 bases between the two ends. CDR3 sequence: CASSPNIAGELFF. CDR3 in DNA: TGTGCCAGCAGCCCTAATATAGCCGGGGAGCTGTTTTTT.

This clone appeared once. The chain combines TRBV9 with TRBJ2-3, with TRBD2 matching 9 bases. Trimming took 4 bases from V and 1 from J; bases not matched to a gene: 13. CDR3 size: 18 residues. Per germline, CDR1 SGDLS and CDR2 YYNGEE. This chain's CDR3 is CASSTSGGGAPGTDTQYF. Here the CDR3 DNA reads TGTGCCAGCAGCACCTCTGGCGGGGGGGCCCCGGGCACAGATACGCAGTATTTT. The whole variable domain, remainder taken from reference TRBV9 and TRBJ2-3, is DSGVTQTPKHLITATGQRVTLRCSPRSGDLSVYWYQQSLDQGLQFLIQYYNGEERAKGNILERFSAQQFPDLHSELNLSSLELGDSALYFCASSTSGGGAPGTDTQYFGPGTRLTVL.